Shown below are 28 T cell receptor beta chains from a single sample sequenced in a study of T cell responses to AZD1222 COVID-19 vaccine. Clones were read by immunoSEQ multiplex PCR, and TCRdb kept only the in-frame ones, dropping some. Among 100,000 to 150,000 clones listed, about 87% were seen once. The specimen was peripheral blood, collected on day 0 of AZD1222 vaccination. The receptor set was obtained from an adult in good health.

V gene TRBV2 combines with J gene TRBJ2-1; 7 bases match TRBD1. This CDR3 contains 13 residues. Trimming cost V 10 bases and J 3 bases; bases outside gene matches: 6. Germline V gene lookup returns CDR1 SNHLY and CDR2 FYNNEI. DNA of the CDR3: TGTGCCACCCAGACAGGGTACTACAATGAGCAGTTCTTC. Its translation is CATQTGYYNEQFF.

J is TRBJ1-2 and V is TRBV5-1, with D perhaps TRBD1 (6 bases). This CDR3 comprises 15 residues. Germline-derived CDR1 and CDR2 are SGHRS and YFSETQ. V lost 9 bases and J 0 bases, leaving 18 bases between the germline ends. The CDR3 protein is CATKPKTGTNYGYTF. In nucleotides, the CDR3 is TGCGCCACCAAACCTAAGACAGGAACTAACTATGGCTACACCTTC. The full variable domain, with the rest looked up from reference TRBV5-1 and TRBJ1-2, is KAGVTQTPRYLIKTRGQQVTLSCSPISGHRSVSWYQQTPGQGLQFLFEYFSETQRNKGNFPGRFSGRQFSNSRSEMNVSTLELGDSALYLCATKPKTGTNYGYTFGSGTRLTVV.

CDR3 sequence (DNA): TGTGCCAGCAGCTTAGGGGGGTGGGGTCTGGGCACTGAAGCTTTCTTT. It codes for CASSLGGWGLGTEAFF. This chain links TRBV11-2 with TRBJ1-1; tentative D call: TRBD1 (5 bases). Germline V lookup: CDR1 SGHAT, CDR2 FQNNGV. With 1 base removed from V and 4 bases from J, the gap between germline ends came to 16 bases. The CDR3 has 16 amino acids.

The chain is built from TRBV7-2 and TRBJ1-1; maybe TRBD1 (6 bases). With 2 bases removed from V and 1 base from J, the gap between germline ends came to 11 bases. Per the germline V gene, CDR1 is SGHTA and CDR2 is FQGNSA. CDR3 length: 15 residues. The CDR3 DNA follows: TGTGCCAGCAGCTTAATACAGGGCAGGAACACTGAAGCTTTCTTT. Translation gives CASSLIQGRNTEAFF.

As for this clone: The CDR3 does not end in the conserved phenylalanine or tryptophan, so this is likely a read error. Because the CDR3's place on the DNA is in doubt, the DNA is left out and the CDR3 is given as listed by TCRdb. The chain carries TRBV5-4 and TRBJ1-1. The length of the CDR3 is 12 amino acids, counting both ends. Germline V lookup: CDR1 SGHNT, CDR2 YYREEE (reference sequence). The CDR3 loop is CASSLVAAPRDR.

V is TRBV30 and J is TRBJ1-2; 10 bases line up with TRBD1. V trimming: 3 bases; J trimming: 6 bases; junction bases outside the gene matches: 16. CDR3 length: 17 amino acids. The V gene's germline CDR1 is GTSNPN and CDR2 SVGIG (reference sequence). In nucleotides, the CDR3 is TGTGCCTGGAGCAGCCCATGGGGACAGGGGCCCTCCAATGGCTACACCTTC. It encodes CAWSSPWGQGPSNGYTF.

J is TRBJ1-5 and V is TRBV6-2 or TRBV6-3; D gene uncertain. The CDR3 length is 16 residues. Germline CDR1 is MNHEY and CDR2 is SVGEGT. The V gene lost 4 bases and the J gene lost 0 bases, with 13 bases spanning the gap. CDR3 residues: CASSSRPDGSNQPQHF. As DNA, the CDR3 is TGTGCCAGCAGTTCCCGACCTGATGGTAGCAATCAGCCCCAGCATTTT.

The chain joins TRBV6-1 to TRBJ2-1, with 9 bases aligning to TRBD2. Per the germline V gene, CDR1 is MNHNS and CDR2 is SASEGT. CDR3 length: 17 residues. Trimming cost V 2 bases and J 4 bases; bases outside gene matches: 9. CDR3 nucleotides: TGTGCCAGCAGTGAAATAGGGCGGGAGGGCCTATACAATGAGCAGTTCTTC. Its translation: CASSEIGREGLYNEQFF.

The J gene is TRBJ2-2, the V gene TRBV10-3; tentatively, D is TRBD1 (6 bases). V dropped 5 bases and J dropped 2 bases, with 12 bases sitting between them. The CDR3 is 15 amino acids. The V gene's germline CDR1 is ENHRY and CDR2 SYGVKD. The chain's CDR3 is CAISFQGPNTGELFF. DNA for the CDR3: TGTGCCATCAGTTTTCAGGGGCCTAACACCGGGGAGCTGTTTTTT.

The CDR3 protein is CSVAAGLAVPGPYNEQFF. In DNA, the CDR3 is TGCAGCGTCGCCGCCGGGCTAGCGGTACCAGGACCCTACAATGAGCAGTTCTTC. The chain joins TRBV29-1 to TRBJ2-1; 7 bases are shared with TRBD2. The CDR3 sequence is 18 residues long. V lost 6 bases to trimming and J lost 2 bases; unmatched junction nucleotides: 19. Germline CDR1 is SQVTM and CDR2 is ANQGSEA.

The gene calls are TRBV7-9 and TRBJ1-2; D is undetermined. V dropped 1 base and J dropped 11 bases, with 14 bases sitting between them. The CDR3 has 13 residues. Per the germline V gene, CDR1 is SEHNR and CDR2 is FQNEAQ (reference sequence). The CDR3 DNA reads as TGTGCCAGCAGCTTAGGCAGATCTATCGGGTACACCTTC. Protein product: CASSLGRSIGYTF.

The genes are TRBV7-2 and TRBJ1-1; no firm D call. V was cut by 2 bases and J by 5 bases, with 12 bases left in between. The CDR3 is 14 amino acids. Germline V lookup: CDR1 SGHTA, CDR2 FQGNSA. CDR3 amino acids: CASSLRSVGTEAFF. For the CDR3, the DNA is TGTGCCAGCAGCTTAAGATCAGTCGGGACTGAAGCTTTCTTT.

The rearrangement uses TRBV27 and TRBJ2-2; D remains ambiguous. This CDR3 is built from 12 residues. Trimming removed 6 bases at V and 5 bases at J, with 7 bases between. Germline CDR1 reads MNHEY; CDR2 reads SMNVEV (reference sequence). CDR3 sequence (DNA): TGTGCCAGCAGGCATGGGACCGGGGAGCTGTTTTTT. Amino acid sequence: CASRHGTGELFF.

The V gene is TRBV7-8, the J gene TRBJ2-7, with D possibly being TRBD2 (6 bases). The CDR3 covers 13 residues. The germline V gene has CDR1 SGHVS and CDR2 FQNEAQ. Trimming pared 6 bases from V and 2 bases from J, leaving 11 bases between. The CDR3 DNA sequence: TGTGCCAGCAGTAACGGGGGTACCTACGAGCAGTACTTC. Protein sequence: CASSNGGTYEQYF.

This clone was seen a handful of times. This chain uses TRBV6-4 with TRBJ1-2, with a tentative D call TRBD1 (5 bases). The ends were cut back, 2 bases at V and 4 bases at J, with 11 bases in the middle. Germline CDR1 and CDR2: MRHNA and SNTAGT. There are 14 residues in the CDR3. The CDR3 region has the DNA TGTGCCAGCAGTGACGGGCAGGGCGCCTATGGCTACACCTTC. This sequence encodes CASSDGQGAYGYTF.

This rearrangement joins TRBV6-5 to TRBJ2-7, with TRBD1 as a possible D gene (5 bases). The V end lost 5 bases, the J end lost 0 bases, and 14 bases lay between the germline ends. CDR1 and CDR2 (germline): MNHEY, SVGAGI. The CDR3 length is 15 residues. The CDR3 nucleotides are TGTGCCAGCAGTCCCCTGACAGACGGCTCCTACGAGCAGTACTTC. Translated: CASSPLTDGSYEQYF.

The V and J genes are TRBV19 and TRBJ1-3; 8 bases match TRBD1. V dropped 6 bases and J dropped 2; count of bases not matched to a gene: 12. This CDR3 region has 17 residues. Germline V lookup: CDR1 LNHDA, CDR2 SQIVND (reference sequence). CDR3 loop: CASRPRTGKATGNTIYF. The CDR3 DNA follows: TGTGCCAGTAGGCCTCGGACAGGGAAGGCCACTGGAAACACCATATATTTT.

J is TRBJ2-1 and V is TRBV11-3, with D possibly matching TRBD2 (7 bases). The germline V and J ends were trimmed by 3 bases and 7 bases, with 16 bases remaining between them. Germline V lookup: CDR1 SGHNT, CDR2 YENEEA. The CDR3 covers 15 residues. The CDR3 bases are TGTGCCAGCAGCTTGGGAGGGGGAGGGAGTAATGAGCAGTTCTTC. Translating it yields CASSLGGGGSNEQFF.

Worth noting for this clone: Additional DNA sequences in this sample encode the identical CDR3. The CDR3: CASSYRGLNQPQHF. In DNA form, the CDR3 reads TGTGCCAGCAGTTACCGCGGACTCAATCAGCCCCAGCATTTT. The genes are TRBV6-5 and TRBJ1-5; D is unclear. V dropped 2 bases and J dropped 3 bases, with 8 bases sitting between them. The CDR3 extends over 14 amino acids. The germline V gene encodes CDR1 MNHEY and CDR2 SVGAGI.

This clone was detected only a few times. The V gene is TRBV27, the J gene TRBJ2-1; possibly TRBD2 for D (6 bases). V was cut by 3 bases and J by 1 base, with 10 bases left in between. Germline V gene sequence: CDR1 MNHEY, CDR2 SMNVEV (reference sequence). This CDR3 spans 15 amino acids. The CDR3 reads CASSFGGTSYNEQFF. The CDR3 bases are TGTGCCAGCAGTTTTGGCGGGACTTCCTACAATGAGCAGTTCTTC.

The chain has TRBV25-1 and TRBJ2-1; D not certain. This CDR3 has 16 residues. V lost 1 base, J lost 0 bases, and 10 bases lay in between. Per the germline V gene, CDR1 is MGHDK and CDR2 is SYGVNS. CDR3 protein: CASSELVTGSYNEQFF. As DNA, the CDR3 is TGTGCCAGCAGTGAATTGGTGACGGGCTCCTACAATGAGCAGTTCTTC.

The CDR3 bases are TGTGCCATCAGTCAACAGGGGTATCAGCCCCAGCATTTT. Its translation is CAISQQGYQPQHF. The chain carries TRBV10-3 and TRBJ1-5, with 7 bases matching TRBD1. CDR3 size: 13 residues. The V segment lost 5 bases and the J segment 5 bases; nucleotides outside the gene matches: 3. Germline assignment: CDR1 ENHRY and CDR2 SYGVKD.

The chain combines TRBV6-5 with TRBJ1-6; TRBD1 agrees at 8 bases. J was trimmed by 7 bases and V by 2 bases; bases with no gene match: 7. Per the germline V gene, CDR1 is MNHEY and CDR2 is SVGAGI. The CDR3 contains 16 residues. In DNA form, the CDR3 reads TGTGCCAGCAGTTACGATCGCCAGGGGGCAAATTCACCCCTCCACTTT. Protein product: CASSYDRQGANSPLHF.

The chain uses TRBV28 and TRBJ1-2; D uncertain. The CDR3 totals 15 residues. V gave up 6 bases and J gave up 2 bases, with 16 bases separating them. CDR1 and CDR2 from the germline V gene are MDHEN and SYDVKM. The CDR3 bases are TGTGCCAGCAGCCCCCAGGACGTTCGGAACTATGGCTACACCTTC. Encoded protein: CASSPQDVRNYGYTF.

This clone came up once. The chain joins TRBV3-1 (or the pseudogene TRBV3-2) to TRBJ2-3, with 7 bases that match TRBD2. The CDR3 extends over 15 amino acids. Germline V gene sequence: CDR1 LGHDT, CDR2 YNNKEL (reference sequence). Unmatched junction bases numbered 7, after V lost 7 bases and J lost 0 bases. The CDR3 spells CASTSSGVSTDTQYF. The CDR3 DNA reads as TGTGCCAGCACCTCGAGCGGGGTTAGCACAGATACGCAGTATTTT.

The V gene is TRBV4-1, the J gene TRBJ2-1, with TRBD2 matching 7 bases. V lost 6 bases, J lost 0 bases, and 14 bases stayed unmatched. CDR1 and CDR2 from the germline V gene are MGHRA and YSYEKL. The CDR3 has 18 amino acids. CDR3 sequence: CASRAGSGDFFSYNEQFF. In DNA, the CDR3 is TGCGCCAGCAGGGCGGGGAGCGGGGATTTCTTCTCCTACAATGAGCAGTTCTTC.

The rearrangement uses TRBV2 and TRBJ1-4, with TRBD1 matching 9 bases. CDR3 length equals 14 residues. Germline V gives CDR1 SNHLY, CDR2 FYNNEI. J was trimmed by 8 bases and V by 6 bases; bases with no gene match: 7. The CDR3: CASSGQGPREKLFF. The CDR3 region has the DNA TGTGCCAGCAGCGGACAGGGGCCGCGGGAAAAACTGTTTTTT.

The chain combines TRBV5-5 with TRBJ1-2; 8 bases are a match to TRBD1. The CDR3 spans 15 residues. V shed 4 bases, J shed 3 bases, and the junction held 8 bases outside the gene matches. CDR1 is SGHKS and CDR2 is YYEKEE in the germline V gene (reference sequence). The CDR3 sequence: CASSTSGQAYYGYTF. CDR3 nucleotides: TGTGCCAGCAGCACCTCGGGACAGGCTTACTATGGCTACACCTTC. Filled out from reference TRBV5-5 and TRBJ1-2, the complete variable domain reads DAGVTQSPTHLIKTRGQQVTLRCSPISGHKSVSWYQQVLGQGPQFIFQYYEKEERGRGNFPDRFSARQFPNYSSELNVNALLLGDSALYLCASSTSGQAYYGYTFGSGTRLTVV.